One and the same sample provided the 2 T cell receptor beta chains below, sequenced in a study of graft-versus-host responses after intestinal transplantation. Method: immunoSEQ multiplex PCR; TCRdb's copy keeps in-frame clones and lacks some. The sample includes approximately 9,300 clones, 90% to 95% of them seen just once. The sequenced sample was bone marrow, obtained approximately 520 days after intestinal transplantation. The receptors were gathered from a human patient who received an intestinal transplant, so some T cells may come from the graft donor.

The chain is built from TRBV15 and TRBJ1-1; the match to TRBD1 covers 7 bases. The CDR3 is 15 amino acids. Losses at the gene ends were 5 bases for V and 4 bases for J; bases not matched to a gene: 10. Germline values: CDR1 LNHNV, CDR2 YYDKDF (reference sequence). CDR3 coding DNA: TGTGCCACCAGCCCAGACAGGGTTCAGATCACTGAAGCTTTCTTT. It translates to CATSPDRVQITEAFF.

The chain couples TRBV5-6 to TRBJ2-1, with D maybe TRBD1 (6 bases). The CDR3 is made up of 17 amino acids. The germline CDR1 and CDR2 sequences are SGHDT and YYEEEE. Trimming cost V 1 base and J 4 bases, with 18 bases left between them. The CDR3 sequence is CASSLPSPGDQYNEQFF. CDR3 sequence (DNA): TGTGCCAGCAGCTTGCCTAGTCCAGGGGATCAATACAATGAGCAGTTCTTC.